This TCR beta chain was sequenced during a study of blood T cells in healthy people across ages. Trimming pared 5 bases from V and 1 base from J, leaving 7 bases between. Germline V gene data show CDR1 as KGHDR and CDR2 as SFDVKD. The length of the CDR3 is 13 residues. Together with a sample-barcoded 5' primer, a J-beta primer mix was included in a second PCR lasting about 6 to 11 cycles. TCRdb re-derived calls from the 5' RACE reads in MiXCR, one entry per CDR3 protein. The sample carries more than 900,000 distinct CDR3 sequences, 25% recorded once. This clonotype was counted between two and nine times. These data were also filed under a second study, of T cells of mothers and their children.

This chain connects TRBV24-1 to TRBJ2-5; a possible D gene is TRBD1 (6 bases). Sample: blood. The source of this sequence is a girl aged 2 to 9 in good health. CDR3 sequence: CATSVGGQETQYF. In DNA, the CDR3 is TGTGCCACCAGTGTAGGGGGCCAAGAGACCCAGTACTTC.